This T cell receptor beta chain was profiled in a study of shared clonotypes between healthy human individuals. The germline CDR1 and CDR2 sequences are ENHRY and SYGVKD. The V segment lost 10 bases and the J segment 7 bases; nucleotides outside the gene matches: 10. The CDR3 is 15 residues long. This clone was recorded once. Every immunoSEQ plate was one replicate of a subset's evenly spread DNA. Only in-frame clones appear in the TCRdb table, and some are missing; sequencing was by immunoSEQ multiplex PCR. Of 2 million to 2.5 million clones in the sample, 90% to 96% were seen once. The chain recombines TRBV10-3 with TRBJ2-1, with TRBD2 matching over 13 bases. This receptor was identified in a man in his late teens or twenties in good health. Material: naive CD4+ T cells sorted from blood. As for subset: CD45RA+ positively selected. The CDR3 is CATRRLAGGDNEQFF. The CDR3 DNA reads TGTGCCACTAGGCGACTAGCGGGGGGCGATAATGAGCAGTTCTTC.